The 8 T cell receptor beta chains given below trace back to one sample, sequenced in a study of Graves' ophthalmopathy and Graves' hyperthyroidism. As the template, RNA transcripts were used to amplify TCR beta CDR3 regions. An opening RT-PCR round employed HTBI primers and preceded a second-round multiplex PCR. TCRdb itself ran the multiplex PCR reads through MiXCR, one entry per CDR3 protein. The sample holds a few hundred thousand distinct CDR3 sequences; 17% are singletons and the top ten take 2.4%. The sequenced sample was peripheral blood. Source of these receptors: an adult woman with stable Graves' hyperthyroidism.

The chain has TRBV13 and TRBJ2-2; 9 positions agree with TRBD2. J lost 8 bases, V lost 5 bases, and 12 bases had no gene match. Germline CDR1 reads PRHDT; CDR2 reads FYEKMQ (reference sequence). This CDR3 spans 16 amino acids. The CDR3 sequence: CASSPRTSAVPGELFF. CDR3 bases: TGTGCCAGCAGCCCCAGGACTAGCGCGGTCCCGGGGGAGCTGTTTTTT.

This clonotype was observed many times. The rearrangement joins TRBV12-3 or TRBV12-4 to TRBJ2-5; TRBD2 agrees at 13 bases. V dropped 2 bases and J dropped 5; count of bases not matched to a gene: 11. This CDR3 is built from 18 residues. The CDR3 protein is CASSLRTSGRRVAETQYF. CDR3 nucleotide sequence: TGTGCCAGCAGTTTACGGACTAGCGGGAGAAGGGTCGCGGAGACCCAGTACTTC.

To note about this clonotype: Relative to the germline gene, one junction end is altered; a read error may explain this. In DNA, the CDR3 is TGTGCCAGCAACCCTTCCGGTTCCACTGAAGCTTGCTTT. Translating it yields CASNPSGSTEACF. The rearrangement uses TRBV19 and TRBJ1-1; no definite D call. Germline CDR1 LNHDA, CDR2 SQIVND (reference sequence). There are 13 residues in the CDR3.

In regard to this clonotype: One base away lies a much larger clone, so this may be a sequencing read error. The rearrangement uses TRBV2 and TRBJ2-7, with 10 bases that match TRBD2. The CDR3 is 16 residues long. Germline CDR1 reads SNHLY; CDR2 reads FYNNEI. Here the CDR3 DNA reads TGTGTCAGCAGAGCCGGACTAGCGGATAACTCCTACGAGCAGTACTTC. As protein: CVSRAGLADNSYEQYF.

This clonotype was detected ten times or more. V is TRBV12-3 or TRBV12-4 and J is TRBJ2-5; 7 bases align to TRBD1. CDR3 length: 15 residues. V trimming: 5 bases; J trimming: 2 bases; junction bases outside the gene matches: 8. The CDR3 nucleotides are TGTGCCAGCAGTCTGACAGGGAACCGACAAGAGACCCAGTACTTC. It specifies CASSLTGNRQETQYF.

This clonotype came up many times. The chain combines TRBV27 with TRBJ2-5; the D is unclear. The CDR3 length is 15 residues. Germline V CDR1 and CDR2: MNHEY, SMNVEV (reference sequence). The V and J ends lost 3 bases and 0 bases respectively, with 11 bases between them. In nucleotides, the CDR3 is TGTGCCAGCAGTTTTGTCGGCTGGTACCAAGAGACCCAGTACTTC. Translating gives CASSFVGWYQETQYF.

This clonotype was seen a single time. This chain links TRBV30 with TRBJ2-5, with a weak D call TRBD2 (5 bases). Trimming removed 2 bases at V and 5 bases at J, with 15 bases between. Looked up from germline, CDR1 is GTSNPN and CDR2 is SVGIG (reference sequence). The CDR3 sequence is 14 residues long. The CDR3 sequence: CAWSPPGRSETQYF. In DNA form, the CDR3 reads TGTGCCTGGAGTCCCCCGGGGAGATCGGAGACCCAGTACTTC.

There are many counts of this clonotype. The V gene is TRBV12-3 or TRBV12-4, the J gene TRBJ2-7, with TRBD2 identical over 15 bases. This CDR3 is built from 21 residues. Trimming removed 1 base from V and 0 bases from J; junction bases left unmatched: 13. The DNA for the CDR3 is TGTGCCAGCAGTTTAGGAGGTAAAGGACTAGCGGGAGGGTCCTACTCCTACGAGCAGTACTTC. Translating gives CASSLGGKGLAGGSYSYEQYF.